These 17 T cell receptor beta chains were sequenced from one sample in a study of blood T cell repertoires in COVID-19. Sequencing was performed with immunoSEQ multiplex PCR; in TCRdb, only in-frame clones are kept and a portion is missing. Altogether about 91,000 clones are present, around 89% being singletons, with the ten largest covering 4.5% to 6%. The sample was peripheral blood. The receptors were sampled from a woman at least 80 years old with active COVID-19.

In its sample, this clone was seen a few times. The chain joins TRBV7-9 to TRBJ1-4, with D unresolved. This CDR3 comprises 12 residues. Trimming left V 5 bases short and J 5 bases short, with 6 bases between. Germline V gene sequence: CDR1 SEHNR, CDR2 FQNEAQ (reference sequence). CDR3 amino acids: CASSRINEKLFF. The CDR3 coding sequence is TGTGCCAGCAGCCGTATAAATGAAAAACTGTTTTTT. The variable domain in full, completed from reference TRBV7-9 and TRBJ1-4, reads DTGVSQNPRHKITKRGQNVTFRCDPISEHNRLYWYRQTLGQGPEFLTYFQNEAQLEKSRLLSDRFSAERPKGSFSTLEIQRTEQGDSAMYLCASSRINEKLFFGSGTQLSVL.

The rearrangement links TRBV7-2 to TRBJ2-7; possible D gene TRBD2, 6 bases. The CDR3 runs 13 residues. Germline lookup yields CDR1 SGHTA and CDR2 FQGNSA. The ends were cut back, 3 bases at V and 2 bases at J, with 8 bases in the middle. In DNA form, the CDR3 reads TGTGCCAGCAGCTTTAGCGGTCCCTACGAGCAGTACTTC. Amino acids: CASSFSGPYEQYF. The entire variable domain, with the rest obtained from reference TRBV7-2 and TRBJ2-7, is as follows: GAGVSQSPSNKVTEKGKDVELRCDPISGHTALYWYRQSLGQGLEFLIYFQGNSAPDKSGLPSDRFSAERTGGSVSTLTIQRTQQEDSAVYLCASSFSGPYEQYFGPGTRLTVT.

J is TRBJ2-1 and V is TRBV6-2 or TRBV6-3, with TRBD2 matching 11 bases. V lost 6 bases to trimming and J lost 2 bases; unmatched junction nucleotides: 3. The CDR3 consists of 15 residues. From germline, CDR1 is MNHEY and CDR2 SVGEGT. DNA for the CDR3: TGTGCCAGCAGCCAGGGACTAGCGGCCTACAATGAGCAGTTCTTC. This encodes CASSQGLAAYNEQFF.

The rearrangement links TRBV18 to TRBJ1-1; D is uncertain. Looked up from germline, CDR1 is KGHSH and CDR2 is LQKENI. Trimming cost V 1 base and J 2 bases, with 5 bases left between them. CDR3 length: 13 residues. Here the CDR3 reads CASSPRANTEAFF. CDR3 DNA: TGTGCCAGCTCACCACGGGCAAACACTGAAGCTTTCTTT.

V gene TRBV3-1 (or the pseudogene TRBV3-2) combines with J gene TRBJ2-3, with 10 bases matching TRBD2. The CDR3 runs to 18 residues. Looked up from germline, CDR1 is LGHDT and CDR2 is YNNKEL (reference sequence). V trimming: 2 bases; J trimming: 0 bases; junction bases outside the gene matches: 8. The CDR3 here is CASSQILAGALSTDTQYF. The CDR3 region has the DNA TGTGCCAGCAGCCAAATTCTAGCGGGAGCCCTTAGCACAGATACGCAGTATTTT.

V is TRBV18 and J is TRBJ1-1, with TRBD1 matching 7 bases. Germline V gene sequence: CDR1 KGHSH, CDR2 LQKENI. V lost 3 bases to trimming and J lost 7 bases; unmatched junction nucleotides: 2. The CDR3 totals 12 residues. DNA for the CDR3: TGTGCCAGCTCACCTAGACAGGGTGAAGCTTTCTTT. Translated, it gives CASSPRQGEAFF.

The chain recombines TRBV6-2 or TRBV6-3 with TRBJ2-7; tentative D call: TRBD2 (5 bases). Per the germline V gene, CDR1 is MNHEY and CDR2 is SVGEGT. The CDR3 consists of 14 residues. V gave up 5 bases and J gave up 2 bases, with 13 bases separating them. CDR3 coding DNA: TGTGCCAGCAGTACGGGGTATCCAACCTACGAGCAGTACTTC. Its protein is CASSTGYPTYEQYF.

The chain links TRBV6-5 to TRBJ2-5; D may be TRBD1 (5 bases). Germline loops: CDR1 MNHEY, CDR2 SVGAGI. CDR3 length: 13 residues. Trimming cost V 5 bases and J 5 bases, with 12 bases left between them. This CDR3 is CASSIQGLETQYF. The CDR3 bases are TGTGCCAGCAGTATTCAGGGATTGGAGACCCAGTACTTC.

V gene TRBV5-1 combines with J gene TRBJ2-1; 8 bases line up with TRBD2. The CDR3 loop spans 16 amino acids. V was clipped by 1 base and J by 5 bases; unmatched bases: 8. Germline V gene data show CDR1 as SGHRS and CDR2 as YFSETQ. This CDR3 is CASSLLSGGGNNEQFF. Written as DNA, the CDR3 is TGCGCCAGCAGCTTGCTATCGGGAGGGGGGAACAATGAGCAGTTCTTC.

This sequence joins TRBV7-3 and TRBJ2-7, with D unresolved. From germline, CDR1 is SGHTA and CDR2 FQGTGA. With 0 bases removed from V and 3 bases from J, the gap between germline ends came to 6 bases. This CDR3 is 13 amino acids long. The CDR3 spells CASSLTPLYEQYF. Here the CDR3 DNA reads TGTGCCAGCAGCTTAACTCCCCTCTACGAGCAGTACTTC. Combining the CDR3 with reference TRBV7-3 and TRBJ2-7 gives the whole variable domain GAGVSQTPSNKVTEKGKYVELRCDPISGHTALYWYRQSLGQGPEFLIYFQGTGAADDSGLPNDRFFAVRPEGSVSTLKIQRTERGDSAVYLCASSLTPLYEQYFGPGTRLTVT.

V gene TRBV10-3 combines with J gene TRBJ2-7; D might be TRBD1 (6 bases). CDR1 and CDR2 (germline): ENHRY, SYGVKD. V lost 1 base and J lost 2, with 9 bases in between. The CDR3 has 14 residues. The chain's CDR3 is CAISELGQAYEQYF. The CDR3 nucleotides read TGTGCCATCAGTGAGTTGGGACAAGCCTACGAGCAGTACTTC.

V and J are TRBV18 and TRBJ2-5; D possibly corresponds to TRBD2 (5 bases). Trimming removed 6 bases at V and 5 bases at J, with 19 bases between. CDR1 and CDR2 from the germline V gene are KGHSH and LQKENI. The CDR3 has 15 residues. The CDR3 DNA reads TGTGCCAGCTCCAGCGGATCTCCGGTAGGGGAGACCCAGTACTTC. Translation gives CASSSGSPVGETQYF.

This clone was seen a single time. The chain carries TRBV7-9 and TRBJ1-2; a weak D match, TRBD1 (6 bases). Germline V gene data show CDR1 as SEHNR and CDR2 as FQNEAQ (reference sequence). The V and J ends lost 4 bases and 4 bases respectively, with 10 bases between them. The length of the CDR3 is 13 residues. CDR3: CASSSSGVYGYTF. The CDR3 DNA reads TGTGCCAGCAGCTCCTCAGGGGTCTATGGCTACACCTTC.

The chain is built from TRBV14 and TRBJ2-1; 8 bases are shared with TRBD1. The CDR3 is 13 residues long. Looked up from germline, CDR1 is SGHDN and CDR2 is FVKESK. J gave up 7 bases and V 6 bases, and 5 bases lay outside the gene matches. The CDR3 loop reads CASSRTGKNEQFF. As DNA, the CDR3 is TGTGCCAGCAGTCGGACAGGGAAAAATGAGCAGTTCTTC.

The chain has TRBV20-1 and TRBJ1-5, with D unresolved. Germline loops: CDR1 DFQATT, CDR2 SNEGSKA (reference sequence). Trimming cost V 3 bases and J 6 bases, with 15 bases left between them. There are 14 residues in the CDR3. CDR3 region: CSASIGELTQPQHF. CDR3 DNA sequence: TGCAGTGCTAGTATCGGGGAGTTGACTCAGCCCCAGCATTTT.

The gene calls are TRBV7-5 and TRBJ2-7; the table's D call of TRBD2 was not tested on the DNA. TRBV7-5 corresponds to a pseudogene. CDR3 length equals 14 residues. CDR3 coding DNA: TGTGCCAGAAGTGGACTAGCGGGGGCCTACGAGCAGTACTTC. This sequence encodes CARSGLAGAYEQYF.

This chain connects TRBV30 to TRBJ2-5; 8 nucleotides align to TRBD2. The V gene end was trimmed by 8 bases and the J gene end by 5 bases; junction bases not matched to a gene: 16. CDR3 length: 15 residues. CDR1 and CDR2 (germline): GTSNPN, SVGIG (reference sequence). DNA of the CDR3: TGTGCCCGGACTCGGGTTAGGCGGGAGGTCGAGACCCAGTACTTC. It encodes CARTRVRREVETQYF.